The following is a T cell receptor beta chain sequence with its context. The antigen remains undetermined. The data belong to a study of cytomegalovirus exposure and HLA in healthy donors. Findings of the study overall: Overall, roughly 150 TCR beta chains were annotated as cytomegalovirus-associated. A missense DCLRE1C variant was associated with V- and J-gene trimming of TCR beta chains in a later analysis, and an independent cohort replicated the association.

PCR involved 60 Vbeta and 13 Jbeta primers. TCRdb's table, derived via immunoSEQ multiplex PCR, lists solely in-frame clones and lacks some. The repertoire includes 140,000 or so clones, roughly 80% of them detected once, and about 4.3% sits in the top ten. This CDR3 contains 17 residues. V trimming: 0 bases; J trimming: 1 base; junction bases outside the gene matches: 9. The germline V gene has CDR1 MGHRA and CDR2 YSYEKL. This receptor was identified in a middle-aged man in good health and CMV-seronegative. This chain uses TRBV4-1 with TRBJ2-7, with 7 bases matching TRBD1. The sequenced sample consisted of PBMCs. The DNA of the CDR3 is TGCGCCAGCAGCCAAGATAAGGTCGTACAGGGGTCCTACGAGCAGTACTTC. Protein sequence: CASSQDKVVQGSYEQYF.